This TCR beta chain was sequenced during a study of tumor and adjacent non-tumor tissue in lung cancer. Concerning this clonotype itself: An end of the junction differs from the germline gene, which may be a read error.

TCRbeta libraries were built with three rounds of nested PCR, modified from ARM-PCR. Via MiXCR, TCRdb re-called the multiplex PCR reads, giving one row per CDR3 protein. The sample lists 90,000 to 110,000 distinct CDR3 sequences, 60% to 70% occurring once. RNA was extracted from bulk tissue without any cell sorting. This non-tumor lung sample came from over 3 cm beyond the tumor edge. The CDR3 is 13 residues long. Germline V lookup: CDR1 SQVTM, CDR2 ANQGSEA. The genes are TRBV29-1 and TRBJ1-2, with D perhaps TRBD1 (5 bases). The TCR sequence derives from a man in his fifties or sixties with non-small cell lung cancer. Sequenced: distant non-tumor lung tissue. In DNA, the CDR3 is TGCAGCATACGGGGCAGAGTTAACTATGGCCACACCTTC. Residues: CSIRGRVNYGHTF.